The 22 T cell receptor beta chains below were found in one sample sequenced in a study of regulatory T cells in long-lasting Graves disease. Documented time point: newly diagnosed GD, antithyroid drugs for less than 3 months. From PBMCs, RNA was extracted and then used to make the TCR library. CDR3 regions were amplified by Arm-PCR using iRepertoire HTBI primers to build TCR beta libraries. TCRdb passed the multiplex PCR reads through MiXCR, listing each CDR3 protein once. The profile shows about 460,000 distinct CDR3 sequences, around 15% of them singletons. The same specimen was also included in a second study, on T cells in Graves' hyperthyroidism and ophthalmopathy.

Sequencing used peripheral blood mononuclear cells (PBMCs), obtained at new diagnosis, from a patient treated with antithyroid drugs. The receptors here all came from a woman aged 50 to 60 with Graves disease.

The chain employs TRBV25-1 and TRBJ2-5, with TRBD1 matching over 9 bases. Losses at the gene ends were 6 bases for V and 5 bases for J; bases not matched to a gene: 10. CDR1 is MGHDK and CDR2 is SYGVNS in the germline V gene. The CDR3 loop spans 15 amino acids. CDR3 sequence (DNA): TGTGCCAGCAGCCCCAGACAGGGGGTGTTGGAGACCCAGTACTTC. Translation gives CASSPRQGVLETQYF.

This clonotype has a count of ten or more. The chain recombines TRBV3-1 with TRBJ1-1; D remains ambiguous. The CDR3 runs 13 residues. With 1 base removed from V and 4 bases from J, the gap between germline ends came to 7 bases. Germline V gene lookup returns CDR1 LGHDT and CDR2 YNNKEL (reference sequence). The CDR3 spells CASSQGGATEAFF. In nucleotides, the CDR3 is TGTGCCAGCAGCCAAGGTGGAGCCACTGAAGCTTTCTTT.

This clonotype has just a few counts. This chain links TRBV3-1 with TRBJ2-1; 8 bases agree with TRBD2. This CDR3 comprises 14 residues. CDR1 is LGHDT, CDR2 YNNKEL, per germline (reference sequence). The J segment lost 9 bases and the V segment lost 5 bases, leaving 9 bases of the junction unmatched. The CDR3 bases are TGTGCCAGCAGCAACCCGGGGGGGGTGGGTGAGCAGTTCTTC. This translates into CASSNPGGVGEQFF.

This clonotype appeared many times. This chain connects TRBV6-1 to TRBJ2-7, with D tentatively TRBD1 (6 bases). Deletions cut 3 bases from V and 0 bases from J, with 15 bases between. The CDR3 contains 16 residues. CDR1 and CDR2 from the germline V gene are MNHNS and SASEGT. The chain's CDR3 is CASSERSGTNSYEQYF. The CDR3 coding sequence is TGTGCCAGCAGTGAGAGATCCGGGACAAACTCCTACGAGCAGTACTTC.

This clonotype was counted at least ten times. The gene calls are TRBV30 and TRBJ2-3, with 7 positions matching TRBD1. The V gene's germline CDR1 is GTSNPN and CDR2 SVGIG (reference sequence). V shed 1 base, J shed 0 bases, and the junction held 7 bases outside the gene matches. CDR3 length equals 16 residues. The CDR3 coding sequence is TGTGCCTGGAGTGCCGGACAGGATTATAGCACAGATACGCAGTATTTT. This gives the protein CAWSAGQDYSTDTQYF.

This clonotype was seen at least ten times. The V call is TRBV27, the J call TRBJ2-7, with a possible D match to TRBD1 (5 bases). V lost 5 bases and J 1 base, leaving 15 bases between the germline ends. The CDR3 is made up of 15 amino acids. The V gene's germline CDR1 is MNHEY and CDR2 SMNVEV (reference sequence). CDR3 amino acids: CASSALDSQSYEQYF. The CDR3 DNA reads TGTGCCAGCAGTGCCCTCGACAGTCAATCCTACGAGCAGTACTTC.

This clonotype came up many times. This chain links TRBV27 with TRBJ2-7; 7 nucleotides agree with TRBD1. V shed 5 bases, J shed 2 bases, and the junction held 9 bases outside the gene matches. CDR1 MNHEY and CDR2 SMNVEV come from the germline V gene (reference sequence). CDR3 length: 15 residues. DNA of the CDR3: TGTGCCAGCAGTCAGAAGGGGGCTACTACCTACGAGCAGTACTTC. This gives the protein CASSQKGATTYEQYF.

A few counts support this clonotype. The rearrangement joins TRBV19 to TRBJ1-5, with D perhaps TRBD1 (5 bases). Germline-derived CDR1 and CDR2 are LNHDA and SQIVND (reference sequence). There are 15 residues in the CDR3. V gave up 4 bases and J gave up 3 bases, with 13 bases separating them. The CDR3 here is CASSTRGGSNQPQHF. CDR3 sequence (DNA): TGTGCCAGTAGTACCCGGGGGGGTTCCAATCAGCCCCAGCATTTT. Looking up the rest from reference TRBV19 and TRBJ1-5 gives the full variable domain: DGGITQSPKYLFRKEGQNVTLSCEQNLNHDAMYWYRQDPGQGLRLIYYSQIVNDFQKGDIAEGYSVSREKKESFPLTVTSAQKNPTAFYLCASSTRGGSNQPQHFGDGTRLSIL.

This clonotype was observed at least ten times. The V gene is TRBV19, the J gene TRBJ2-1; TRBD1 might be the D (7 bases). The CDR3 extends over 18 amino acids. Per the germline V gene, CDR1 is LNHDA and CDR2 is SQIVND (reference sequence). Between the trimmed V and J ends, which lost 7 bases and 9 bases, there was a span of 31 bases. CDR3 DNA: TGTGCCAGTACCGTAAACAGGGGCCGAACAGTTTCTAGCGCTGAGCAGTTCTTC. It specifies CASTVNRGRTVSSAEQFF. The full variable domain, its missing parts supplied by reference TRBV19 and TRBJ2-1, is DGGITQSPKYLFRKEGQNVTLSCEQNLNHDAMYWYRQDPGQGLRLIYYSQIVNDFQKGDIAEGYSVSREKKESFPLTVTSAQKNPTAFYLCASTVNRGRTVSSAEQFFGPGTRLTVL.

This clonotype was picked up many times. The chain carries TRBV5-1 and TRBJ1-1; 7 bases match TRBD1. V trimming: 3 bases; J trimming: 7 bases; junction bases outside the gene matches: 12. Germline-derived CDR1 and CDR2 are SGHRS and YFSETQ. The CDR3 consists of 15 residues. The CDR3: CASSYVYRGRGEAFF. The CDR3 nucleotides read TGCGCCAGCAGCTATGTCTACAGGGGCAGAGGTGAAGCTTTCTTT.

This clonotype was observed a few times. The genes are TRBV7-9 and TRBJ2-3; TRBD2 aligns across 9 bases. With V trimmed by 11 bases and J by 4 bases, 10 bases remained unmatched. The CDR3 length is 14 residues. CDR1 is SEHNR, CDR2 FQNEAQ, per germline (reference sequence). Here the CDR3 reads CAFVQREVPDTQYF. CDR3 sequence (DNA): TGTGCCTTTGTCCAGCGGGAGGTTCCAGATACGCAGTATTTT.

This clonotype was counted only a few times. The chain carries TRBV6-1 and TRBJ2-5; 8 bases agree with TRBD2. The CDR3 runs 13 residues. V shed 6 bases, J shed 2 bases, and the junction held 2 bases outside the gene matches. From germline, CDR1 is MNHNS and CDR2 SASEGT. In DNA, the CDR3 is TGTGCCAGCAGCGGGGGGGGGCAAGAGACCCAGTACTTC. It translates to CASSGGGQETQYF.

The V call is TRBV5-1, the J call TRBJ2-2; D perhaps matches TRBD2 (5 bases). The length of the CDR3 is 15 residues. The germline V and J ends were trimmed by 5 bases and 2 bases, with 13 bases remaining between them. Germline V gene lookup returns CDR1 SGHRS and CDR2 YFSETQ. CDR3 in amino acids: CASRGSAGNTGELFF. In DNA, the CDR3 is TGCGCCAGCAGGGGTTCGGCGGGTAACACCGGGGAGCTGTTTTTT. The full variable domain, in which reference TRBV5-1 and TRBJ2-2 provide the parts outside the CDR3, is KAGVTQTPRYLIKTRGQQVTLSCSPISGHRSVSWYQQTPGQGLQFLFEYFSETQRNKGNFPGRFSGRQFSNSRSEMNVSTLELGDSALYLCASRGSAGNTGELFFGEGSRLTVL.

The chain is built from TRBV6-1 and TRBJ2-6, with D perhaps assigned TRBD1 or TRBD2 (7 bases each). The germline V and J ends were trimmed by 6 bases and 4 bases, with 16 bases remaining between them. The CDR3 is 16 amino acids. Germline CDR1 reads MNHNS; CDR2 reads SASEGT. This chain's CDR3 is CASRQGGGRGANVLTF. CDR3 DNA: TGTGCCAGCAGACAGGGAGGGGGCCGAGGGGCCAACGTCCTGACTTTC.

This clonotype was observed a few times. The rearrangement joins TRBV19 to TRBJ2-7, with D maybe TRBD1 (5 bases). Trimming pared 4 bases from V and 4 bases from J, leaving 17 bases between. This CDR3 is 15 amino acids long. Germline CDR1 LNHDA, CDR2 SQIVND (reference sequence). In DNA form, the CDR3 reads TGTGCCAGTAGTACCGCGAGCACAGGCGGTTACGAGCAGTACTTC. Translation gives CASSTASTGGYEQYF.

This clonotype occurred many times. V gene TRBV6-1 combines with J gene TRBJ1-3, with a weak D call TRBD1 (5 bases). The CDR3 runs 15 residues. Germline loops: CDR1 MNHNS, CDR2 SASEGT. V lost 6 bases to trimming and J lost 2 bases, with 14 bases between them. CDR3 protein: CASRATVSPGNTIYF. DNA for the CDR3: TGTGCCAGCAGAGCGACAGTTTCGCCTGGAAACACCATATATTTT.

With regard to this clonotype: A much larger clonotype is one base distant, so this may be a read error. The rearrangement joins TRBV30 to TRBJ2-7; tentative D call: TRBD1 (5 bases). CDR3 length equals 15 residues. Per the germline V gene, CDR1 is GTSNPN and CDR2 is SVGIG (reference sequence). The CDR3 spells CAWSAPDSSSYEQHF. The CDR3, as DNA: TGTGCCTGGAGTGCCCCCGACAGTAGCTCCTACGAGCAGCACTTC.

This clonotype showed up just a few times. The V call is TRBV29-1, the J call TRBJ1-1; maybe TRBD1 (6 bases). In germline, CDR1 is SQVTM, CDR2 ANQGSEA. The CDR3 runs 14 residues. Trimming left V 4 bases short and J 1 base short, with 13 bases between. The CDR3 DNA is TGCAGCGTTGGGTCAGGGGTGGCGAACACTGAAGCTTTCTTT. This encodes CSVGSGVANTEAFF.

In regard to this clonotype: A much larger clone lies a single base off, so this may be a read error. No conserved phenylalanine or tryptophan ends this CDR3, so it is likely a read error. The chain is built from TRBV18 and TRBJ2-1; 8 nucleotides agree with TRBD2. Trimming took 3 bases from V and 6 from J; bases not matched to a gene: 10. CDR1 and CDR2 from the germline V gene are KGHSH and LQKENI. CDR3 length equals 16 residues. Here the CDR3 reads CASSPAAGEYSNEQFI. CDR3 bases: TGTGCCAGCTCACCGGCAGCGGGAGAGTATTCCAATGAGCAGTTCATC.

The sample holds many counts of this clonotype. The gene calls are TRBV2 and TRBJ2-4, with TRBD2 identical over 7 bases. There are 16 residues in the CDR3. In germline, CDR1 is SNHLY, CDR2 FYNNEI. The trim removed 2 bases at V and 1 base at J, leaving 5 bases unmatched. CDR3 amino acids: CASSEWGGRAKNIQYF. The CDR3 DNA sequence: TGTGCCAGCAGTGAATGGGGGGGAAGGGCCAAAAACATTCAGTACTTC.

This clonotype was observed at least ten times. The rearrangement links TRBV28 to TRBJ2-7, with D tentatively TRBD2 (6 bases). Deletions cut 2 bases from V and 4 bases from J, with 6 bases between. Germline V gene lookup returns CDR1 MDHEN and CDR2 SYDVKM. The CDR3 covers 12 residues. This CDR3 reads CASSLRGYEQYF. CDR3 nucleotides: TGTGCCAGCAGTTTACGGGGGTACGAGCAGTACTTC.

This clonotype has at least ten counts. V and J are TRBV12-3 or TRBV12-4 and TRBJ2-2, with TRBD2 matching over 14 bases. With 5 bases clipped from V and 7 bases from J, the junction kept 3 bases outside the gene matches. The CDR3 is 15 amino acids. The CDR3 DNA follows: TGTGCCAGCAGTGGGACTAGCGGGAGTATCGGGGAGCTGTTTTTT. This codes for CASSGTSGSIGELFF.